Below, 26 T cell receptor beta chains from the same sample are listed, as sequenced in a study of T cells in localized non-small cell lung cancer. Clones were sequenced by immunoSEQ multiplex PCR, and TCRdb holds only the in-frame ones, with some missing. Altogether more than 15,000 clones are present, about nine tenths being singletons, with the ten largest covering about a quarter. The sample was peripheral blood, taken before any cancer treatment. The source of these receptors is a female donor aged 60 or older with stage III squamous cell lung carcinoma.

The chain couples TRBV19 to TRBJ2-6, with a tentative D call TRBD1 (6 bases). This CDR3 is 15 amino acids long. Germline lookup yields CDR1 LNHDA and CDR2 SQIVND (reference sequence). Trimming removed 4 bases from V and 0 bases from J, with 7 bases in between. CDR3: CASSTQGSGANVLTF. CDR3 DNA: TGTGCCAGTAGTACACAGGGCTCTGGGGCCAACGTCCTGACTTTC.

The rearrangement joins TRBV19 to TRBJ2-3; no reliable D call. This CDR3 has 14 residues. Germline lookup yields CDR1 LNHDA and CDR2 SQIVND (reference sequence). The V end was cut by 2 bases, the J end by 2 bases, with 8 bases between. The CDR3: CASSISWTTDTQYF. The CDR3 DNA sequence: TGTGCCAGTAGTATAAGTTGGACCACAGATACGCAGTATTTT.

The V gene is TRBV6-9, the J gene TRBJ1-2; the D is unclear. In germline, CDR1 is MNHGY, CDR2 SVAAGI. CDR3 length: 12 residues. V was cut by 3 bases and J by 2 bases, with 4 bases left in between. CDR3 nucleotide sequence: TGTGCCAGCAGTTACCAAAACTATGGCTACACCTTC. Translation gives CASSYQNYGYTF.

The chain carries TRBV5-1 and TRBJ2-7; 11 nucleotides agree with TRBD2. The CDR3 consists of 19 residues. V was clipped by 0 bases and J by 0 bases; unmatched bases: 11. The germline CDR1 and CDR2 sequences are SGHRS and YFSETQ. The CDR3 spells CASSLGLAGTSSSSYEQYF. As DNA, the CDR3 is TGCGCCAGCAGCTTGGGACTAGCGGGGACTAGTTCCAGCTCCTACGAGCAGTACTTC.

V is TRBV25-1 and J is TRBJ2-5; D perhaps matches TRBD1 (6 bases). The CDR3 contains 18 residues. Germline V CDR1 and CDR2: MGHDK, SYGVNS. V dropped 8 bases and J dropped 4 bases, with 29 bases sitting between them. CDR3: CASGPAKGTTVGVETQYF. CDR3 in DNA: TGTGCCAGCGGCCCTGCCAAAGGGACAACCGTGGGGGTAGAGACCCAGTACTTC.

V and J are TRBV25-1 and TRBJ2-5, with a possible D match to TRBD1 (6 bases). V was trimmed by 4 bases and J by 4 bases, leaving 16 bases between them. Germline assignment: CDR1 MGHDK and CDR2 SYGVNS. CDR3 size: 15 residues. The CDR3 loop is CASSGIWLGGETQYF. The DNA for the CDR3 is TGTGCCAGCAGTGGAATTTGGCTAGGGGGAGAGACCCAGTACTTC.

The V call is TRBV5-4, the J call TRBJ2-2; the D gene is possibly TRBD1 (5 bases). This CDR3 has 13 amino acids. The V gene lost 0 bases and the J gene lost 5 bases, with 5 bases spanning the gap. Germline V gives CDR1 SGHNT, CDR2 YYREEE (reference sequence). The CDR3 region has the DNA TGTGCCAGCAGCTTGGACAGGACCGGGGAGCTGTTTTTT. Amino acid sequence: CASSLDRTGELFF.

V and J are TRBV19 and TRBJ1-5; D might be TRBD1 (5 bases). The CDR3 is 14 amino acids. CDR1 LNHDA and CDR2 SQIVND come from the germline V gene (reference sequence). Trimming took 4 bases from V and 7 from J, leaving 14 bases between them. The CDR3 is CASSKQAGVQPQHF. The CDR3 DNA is TGTGCCAGTAGTAAACAGGCGGGAGTCCAGCCCCAGCATTTT.

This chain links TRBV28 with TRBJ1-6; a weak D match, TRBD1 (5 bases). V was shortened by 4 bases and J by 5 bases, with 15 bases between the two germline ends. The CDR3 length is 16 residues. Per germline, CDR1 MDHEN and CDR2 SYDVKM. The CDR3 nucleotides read TGTGCCAGCAGTTGGACCGGGACGGCGAATAATTCACCCCTCCACTTT. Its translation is CASSWTGTANNSPLHF.

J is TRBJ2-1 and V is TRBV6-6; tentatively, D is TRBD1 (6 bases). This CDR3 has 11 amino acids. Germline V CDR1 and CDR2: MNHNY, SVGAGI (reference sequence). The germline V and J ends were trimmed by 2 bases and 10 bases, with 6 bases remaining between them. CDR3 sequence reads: CASSYRGEQFF. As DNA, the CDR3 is TGTGCCAGCAGTTACAGGGGGGAGCAGTTCTTC.

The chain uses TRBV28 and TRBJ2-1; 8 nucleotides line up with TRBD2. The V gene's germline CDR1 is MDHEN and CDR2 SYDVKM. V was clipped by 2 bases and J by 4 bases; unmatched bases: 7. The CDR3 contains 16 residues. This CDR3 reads CASSLRSSGHYNEQFF. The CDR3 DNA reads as TGTGCCAGCAGTTTAAGGTCTAGCGGGCATTACAATGAGCAGTTCTTC.

The CDR3, as DNA: TGTGCCAGCAGTGATGTGTTTTCCTACGAGCAGTACTTC. It codes for CASSDVFSYEQYF. The chain joins TRBV2 to TRBJ2-7; no reliable D call. The CDR3 sequence is 13 residues long. Germline loops: CDR1 SNHLY, CDR2 FYNNEI. V was cut by 3 bases and J by 1 base, with 7 bases left in between.

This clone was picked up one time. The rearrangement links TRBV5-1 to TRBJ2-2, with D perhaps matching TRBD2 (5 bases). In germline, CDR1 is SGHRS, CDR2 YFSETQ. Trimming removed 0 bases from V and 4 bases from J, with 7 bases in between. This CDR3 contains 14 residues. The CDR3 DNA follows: TGCGCCAGCAGCTTGGCTAGCATCACCGGGGAGCTGTTTTTT. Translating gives CASSLASITGELFF.

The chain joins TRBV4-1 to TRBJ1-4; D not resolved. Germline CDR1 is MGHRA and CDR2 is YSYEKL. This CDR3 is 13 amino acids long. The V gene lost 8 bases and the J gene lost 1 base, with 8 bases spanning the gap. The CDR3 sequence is CASRLGTNEKLFF. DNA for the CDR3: TGCGCCAGCCGCCTCGGAACTAATGAAAAACTGTTTTTT.

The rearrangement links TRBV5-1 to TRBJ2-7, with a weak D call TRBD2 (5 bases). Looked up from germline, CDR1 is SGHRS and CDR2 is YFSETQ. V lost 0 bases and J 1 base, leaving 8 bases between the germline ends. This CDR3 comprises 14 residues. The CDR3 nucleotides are TGCGCCAGCAGCTTGGTTGGAGGATCCTACGAGCAGTACTTC. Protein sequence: CASSLVGGSYEQYF.

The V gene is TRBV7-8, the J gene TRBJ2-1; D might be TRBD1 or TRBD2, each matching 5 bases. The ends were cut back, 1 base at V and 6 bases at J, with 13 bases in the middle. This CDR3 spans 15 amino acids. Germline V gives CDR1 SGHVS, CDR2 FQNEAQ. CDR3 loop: CASSLGRPRGNEQFF. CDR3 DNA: TGTGCCAGCAGCTTAGGGAGACCGAGGGGCAATGAGCAGTTCTTC.

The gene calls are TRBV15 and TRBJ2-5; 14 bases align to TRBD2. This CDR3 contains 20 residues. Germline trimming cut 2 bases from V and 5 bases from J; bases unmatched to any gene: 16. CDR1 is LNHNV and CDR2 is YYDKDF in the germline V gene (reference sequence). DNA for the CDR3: TGTGCCACCAGCAGAAACCTCGGACTAGCGGGGGGCCGGTCGGTGGAGACCCAGTACTTC. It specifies CATSRNLGLAGGRSVETQYF.

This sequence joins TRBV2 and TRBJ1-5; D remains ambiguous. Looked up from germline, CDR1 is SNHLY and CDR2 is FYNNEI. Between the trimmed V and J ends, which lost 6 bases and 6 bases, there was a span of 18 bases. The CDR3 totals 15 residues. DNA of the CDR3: TGTGCCAGCAGAGCGGGCTCGGCAAATGGTCAGCCCCAGCATTTT. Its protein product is CASRAGSANGQPQHF.

In nucleotides, the CDR3 is TGTGCCAGCAGCTCCTCAGGGGGACGTGCTGGAAACACCATATATTTT. Amino acid sequence: CASSSSGGRAGNTIYF. V gene TRBV9 combines with J gene TRBJ1-3; TRBD1 agrees at 7 bases. The J segment lost 2 bases and the V segment lost 4 bases, leaving 9 bases of the junction unmatched. The CDR3 spans 16 residues. Per germline, CDR1 SGDLS and CDR2 YYNGEE. The full variable domain, its missing parts supplied by reference TRBV9 and TRBJ1-3, is DSGVTQTPKHLITATGQRVTLRCSPRSGDLSVYWYQQSLDQGLQFLIQYYNGEERAKGNILERFSAQQFPDLHSELNLSSLELGDSALYFCASSSSGGRAGNTIYFGEGSWLTVV.

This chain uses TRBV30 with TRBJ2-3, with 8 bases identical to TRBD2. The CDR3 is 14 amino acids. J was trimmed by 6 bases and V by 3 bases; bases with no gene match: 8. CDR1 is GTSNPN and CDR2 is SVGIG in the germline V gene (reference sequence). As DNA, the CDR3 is TGTGCCTGGAGGACAGCGGGAGCGGTGGATACGCAGTATTTT. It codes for CAWRTAGAVDTQYF.

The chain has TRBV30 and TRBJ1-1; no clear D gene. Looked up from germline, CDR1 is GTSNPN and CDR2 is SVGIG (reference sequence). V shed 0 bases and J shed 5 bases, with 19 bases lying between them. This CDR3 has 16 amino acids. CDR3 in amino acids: CAWSVPQSVPGTEAFF. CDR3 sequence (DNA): TGTGCCTGGAGTGTACCGCAATCTGTCCCTGGGACTGAAGCTTTCTTT.

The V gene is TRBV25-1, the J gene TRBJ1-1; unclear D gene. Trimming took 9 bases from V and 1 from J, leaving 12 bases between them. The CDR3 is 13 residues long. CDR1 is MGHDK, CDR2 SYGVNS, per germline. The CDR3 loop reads CASRLQQNTEAFF. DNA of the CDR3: TGTGCCAGTCGCCTTCAACAGAACACTGAAGCTTTCTTT.

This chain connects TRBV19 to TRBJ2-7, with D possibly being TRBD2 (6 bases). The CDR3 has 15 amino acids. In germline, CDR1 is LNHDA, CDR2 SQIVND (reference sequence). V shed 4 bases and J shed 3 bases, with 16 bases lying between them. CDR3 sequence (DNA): TGTGCCAGTAGTACCCACCGGGAGTTTGGCTACGAGCAGTACTTC. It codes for CASSTHREFGYEQYF. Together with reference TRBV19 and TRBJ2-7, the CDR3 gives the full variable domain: DGGITQSPKYLFRKEGQNVTLSCEQNLNHDAMYWYRQDPGQGLRLIYYSQIVNDFQKGDIAEGYSVSREKKESFPLTVTSAQKNPTAFYLCASSTHREFGYEQYFGPGTRLTVT.

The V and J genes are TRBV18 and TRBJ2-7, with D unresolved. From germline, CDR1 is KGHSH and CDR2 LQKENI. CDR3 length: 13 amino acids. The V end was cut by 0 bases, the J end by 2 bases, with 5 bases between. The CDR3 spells CASSPPSTYEQYF. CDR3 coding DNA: TGTGCCAGCTCACCACCCTCCACCTACGAGCAGTACTTC.

CDR3 residues: CASSESRSLTEAFF. DNA of the CDR3: TGTGCCAGCAGTGAATCTCGCTCTTTGACTGAAGCTTTCTTT. V gene TRBV6-1 combines with J gene TRBJ1-1; D remains ambiguous. CDR3 length: 14 residues. With 2 bases removed from V and 5 bases from J, the gap between germline ends came to 12 bases. From germline, CDR1 is MNHNS and CDR2 SASEGT.

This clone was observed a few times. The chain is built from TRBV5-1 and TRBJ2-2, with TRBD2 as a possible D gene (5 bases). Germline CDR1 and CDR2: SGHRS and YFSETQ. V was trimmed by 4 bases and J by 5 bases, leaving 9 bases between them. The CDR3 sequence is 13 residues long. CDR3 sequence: CASSLQRTGELFF. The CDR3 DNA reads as TGCGCCAGCAGCCTACAGCGGACCGGGGAGCTGTTTTTT.